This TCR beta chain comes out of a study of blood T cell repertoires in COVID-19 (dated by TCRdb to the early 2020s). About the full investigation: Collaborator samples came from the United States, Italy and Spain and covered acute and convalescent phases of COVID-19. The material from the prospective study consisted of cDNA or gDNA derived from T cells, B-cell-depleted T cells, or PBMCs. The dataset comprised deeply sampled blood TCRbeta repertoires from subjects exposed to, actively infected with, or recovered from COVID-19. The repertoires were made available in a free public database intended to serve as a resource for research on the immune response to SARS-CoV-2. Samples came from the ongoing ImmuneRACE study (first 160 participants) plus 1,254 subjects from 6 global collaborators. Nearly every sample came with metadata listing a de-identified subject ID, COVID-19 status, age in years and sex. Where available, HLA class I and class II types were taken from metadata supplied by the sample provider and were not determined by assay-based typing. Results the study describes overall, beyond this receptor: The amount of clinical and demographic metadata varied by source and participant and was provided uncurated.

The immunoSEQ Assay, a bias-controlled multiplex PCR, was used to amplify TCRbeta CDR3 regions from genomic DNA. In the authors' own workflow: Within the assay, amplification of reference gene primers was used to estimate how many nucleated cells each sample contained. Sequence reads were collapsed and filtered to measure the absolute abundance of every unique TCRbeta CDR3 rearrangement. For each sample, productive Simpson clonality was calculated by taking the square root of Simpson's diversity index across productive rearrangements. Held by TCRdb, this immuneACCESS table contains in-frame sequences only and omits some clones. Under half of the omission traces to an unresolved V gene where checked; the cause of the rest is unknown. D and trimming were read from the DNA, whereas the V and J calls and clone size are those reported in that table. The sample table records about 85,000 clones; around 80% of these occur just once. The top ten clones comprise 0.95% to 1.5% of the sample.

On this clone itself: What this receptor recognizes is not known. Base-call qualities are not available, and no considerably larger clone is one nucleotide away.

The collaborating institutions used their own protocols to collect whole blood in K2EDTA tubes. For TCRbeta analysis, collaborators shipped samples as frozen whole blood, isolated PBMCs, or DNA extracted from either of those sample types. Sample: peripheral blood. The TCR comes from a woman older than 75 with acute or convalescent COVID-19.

The base sequence is TGTGCCAGCAGTGGGCTAGCGGGAGGGGGTACAGATACGCAGTATTTT. The resulting protein is CASSGLAGGGTDTQYF. The V and J genes are TRBV6-1 and TRBJ2-3; 12 of the junction bases match TRBD2. V trim: 4 bases; J trim: 3 bases; unmatched bases: 5. The CDR3 goes from the cysteine to the phenylalanine over 16 residues. Only the CDR3 part of the read is kept: 48 bases, read in frame from the first base. CDR1 and CDR2, per the germline V gene, are MNHNS and SASEGT.